The clone carrying this TCR beta chain appeared many times. The antigen is not known. This record belongs to a study of T cells in Graves' hyperthyroidism and ophthalmopathy. General study findings and limits: Most clonotypes that expanded in the thyroid above 0.001 also showed up in blood.

Newly diagnosed patients aged 18 to 65 had hyperthyroidism of under 2 months' duration. Based on clinical symptoms, serum thyroxine and TRAb, thyroid ultrasound and orbital computed tomography, diagnoses were reached. The authors took PBMCs from about 9.5 ml fresh peripheral blood. RNA transcripts served as the template for amplifying TCR beta CDR3 regions. TCR CDR3 regions were first amplified by RT-PCR with HTBI primers. TCRdb reanalysed the multiplex PCR reads using MiXCR and keeps one entry per CDR3 protein. The sample yields about half a million distinct CDR3 sequences, about 20% seen once. Germline V gene data show CDR1 as SGHRS and CDR2 as YFSETQ. The CDR3 is made up of 12 amino acids. The ends were cut back, 5 bases at V and 8 bases at J, with 13 bases in the middle.

V is TRBV5-1 and J is TRBJ1-2, with D unresolved. The sequence was collected from a man between 18 and 35 years old with Graves' hyperthyroidism. The material sequenced was blood. The CDR3 protein is CASSQEKEGYTF. For the CDR3, the DNA is TGCGCCAGCAGTCAGGAAAAGGAAGGCTACACCTTC. Full variable domain (missing parts from reference TRBV5-1 and TRBJ1-2): KAGVTQTPRYLIKTRGQQVTLSCSPISGHRSVSWYQQTPGQGLQFLFEYFSETQRNKGNFPGRFSGRQFSNSRSEMNVSTLELGDSALYLCASSQEKEGYTFGSGTRLTVV.